Listed below are T cell receptor beta chains from one sample, sequenced in a study of human T cells and chemical hapten exposure. TCRdb re-analysed the RACE reads in MiXCR, keeping a single row per CDR3 protein. This sample has 250,000 to 300,000 distinct CDR3 sequences, with approximately 8% found just once. Source: whole blood, taken in connection with sensitization to the hapten diphenylcyclopropenone (DPC). These receptors were taken from a man younger than 35 with alopecia areata. Some clones in this sample may be carry-over from other donors' samples. Both conserved end residues are part of each CDR3. D genes are given only for firm matches. Rows may omit the clone size; those that give it use once, few, many or a size class.

size: NA
V: TRBV5-1
D: NA
J: TRBJ1-4
DNA: TGCGCCAGCAGCTGGGGCCTAAATGAAAAACTGTTTTTT
CDR3: CASSWGLNEKLFF

size: few
V: TRBV10-2
D: TRBD1
J: TRBJ2-7
DNA: TGCGCCAGCAGTGATTATACCGGGACAGGGGTAAACGAGCAGTACTTC
CDR3: CASSDYTGTGVNEQYF

size: few
V: TRBV6-2/TRBV6-3
D: TRBD1
J: TRBJ1-5
DNA: TGTGCCAGCAGTACGGGATACAGGGGGCCGAAGCCCCAGCATTTT
CDR3: CASSTGYRGPKPQHF

size: few
V: TRBV7-2
D: NA
J: TRBJ1-1
DNA: TGTGCCAGCAGCTTTTTCAGAGTAGAAGCTTTCTTT
CDR3: CASSFFRVEAFF

size: few
V: TRBV25-1
D: TRBD2
J: TRBJ2-1
DNA: TGTGCCAGCAGTCCCCGACTAGCGGGGTCCCGGAATGAGCAGTTCTTC
CDR3: CASSPRLAGSRNEQFF

size: NA
V: TRBV2
D: NA
J: TRBJ1-6
DNA: TGTGCCAGCAGAGGGACGGCCTATAATTCACCCCTCCACTTT
CDR3: CASRGTAYNSPLHF

size: NA
V: TRBV20-1
D: TRBD1
J: TRBJ2-7
DNA: TGCAGTGCTCGGACAGGGCAGTCCTACGAGCAGTACTTC
CDR3: CSARTGQSYEQYF

size: few
V: TRBV12-3/TRBV12-4
D: NA
J: TRBJ2-7
DNA: TGTGCCAGCAGCCAGACAGTTACCTACGAGCAGTACTTC
CDR3: CASSQTVTYEQYF

size: NA
V: TRBV5-5
D: NA
J: TRBJ2-1
DNA: TGTGCCAGCAGCTCCCCGACGGGCTTGGCAAATGAGCAGTTCTTC
CDR3: CASSSPTGLANEQFF

size: many
V: TRBV10-3
D: NA
J: TRBJ1-1
DNA: TGTGCCATCAGTGAGTCGAAGGGGAAGGATACTGAAGCTTTCTTT
CDR3: CAISESKGKDTEAFF

size: many
V: TRBV10-3
D: NA
J: TRBJ1-4
DNA: TGTGCCCGGCGTAACGCAACTAATGAAAAACTGTTTTTT
CDR3: CARRNATNEKLFF

size: NA
V: TRBV5-1
D: NA
J: TRBJ2-3
DNA: TGCGCCAGCATGTCGGGGGCAGGTGATACGCAGTATTTT
CDR3: CASMSGAGDTQYF

size: few
V: TRBV5-1
D: NA
J: TRBJ2-7
DNA: TGCGCCAGCAGCTTGGATTCCCGATCCTCCTACGAGCAGCACTTC
CDR3: CASSLDSRSSYEQHF

size: NA
V: TRBV10-3
D: NA
J: TRBJ1-6
DNA: TGTGCCATCAGTGACGTTTTGCCACCCCTCCACTTT
CDR3: CAISDVLPPLHF

size: NA
V: TRBV11-2
D: NA
J: TRBJ1-2
DNA: TGTGCCAGCAGTAAGAGAACAGGAGGGTTTGGCTACACCTTC
CDR3: CASSKRTGGFGYTF

size: many
V: TRBV29-1
D: TRBD2
J: TRBJ2-2
DNA: TGCAGCGTCTCGCCCCCGGGGGGGCTAGACACCGGGGAGCTGTTTTTT
CDR3: CSVSPPGGLDTGELFF

size: many
V: TRBV4-3
D: NA
J: TRBJ1-2
DNA: TGCGCCAGCAGCCAAGAATGGGGCGAGAACTATGGCTACACCTTC
CDR3: CASSQEWGENYGYTF

size: few
V: TRBV28
D: TRBD2
J: TRBJ2-3
DNA: TGTGCCAGCAGTTTACCTCGCGGTAGCGGGGGTGTGGGCACAGATACGCAGTATTTT
CDR3: CASSLPRGSGGVGTDTQYF

size: NA
V: TRBV5-6
D: NA
J: TRBJ2-3
DNA: TGTGCCAGCAGCTTTGGGGTTATCACAGATACGCAGTATTTT
CDR3: CASSFGVITDTQYF

size: many
V: TRBV20-1
D: NA
J: TRBJ1-4
DNA: TGCAGTGCTAGGGGGGGTACTAATGAAAAACTGTTTTTT
CDR3: CSARGGTNEKLFF

size: few
V: TRBV24-1
D: NA
J: TRBJ1-5
DNA: TGTGCCACCAGTGATTGGGCAGTCAATCAGCCCCAGCATTTT
CDR3: CATSDWAVNQPQHF

size: few
V: TRBV5-6
D: NA
J: TRBJ2-1
DNA: TGTGCCAGCAGCTTGGACGGGGTTTACAATGTTGGGCAGTTCTTC
CDR3: CASSLDGVYNVGQFF

size: many
V: TRBV27
D: NA
J: TRBJ1-1
DNA: TGTGCCAGCAGTTCTATGACGAACACTGAAGCTTTCTTT
CDR3: CASSSMTNTEAFF

size: NA
V: TRBV6-5
D: NA
J: TRBJ1-5
DNA: TGTGCCAGCAGTTACTCGTCTCAGGGGACCCAGCCCCAGCATTTT
CDR3: CASSYSSQGTQPQHF

size: few
V: TRBV5-4
D: TRBD1
J: TRBJ2-4
DNA: TGTGCCAGCAGTCAAGGACAGGGGCCCAACATTCAGTACTTC
CDR3: CASSQGQGPNIQYF

size: NA
V: TRBV6-2/TRBV6-3
D: NA
J: TRBJ2-5
DNA: TGTGCCAGCAGCTACAGGACACTACAAGAGACCCAGTACTTC
CDR3: CASSYRTLQETQYF

size: NA
V: TRBV29-1
D: NA
J: TRBJ1-1
DNA: TGCAGCGTTGCTTGGGGCTCCACTGAAGCTTTCTTT
CDR3: CSVAWGSTEAFF

size: many
V: TRBV5-1
D: NA
J: TRBJ1-6
DNA: TGCGCCAGCAGCCAGACGGTTTATAATTCACCCCTCCACTTT
CDR3: CASSQTVYNSPLHF

size: NA
V: TRBV5-1
D: TRBD2
J: TRBJ2-1
DNA: TGCGCCAGCAGAGGGGACTATGGATCCAATGAGCAGTTCTTC
CDR3: CASRGDYGSNEQFF

size: NA
V: TRBV5-1
D: TRBD2
J: TRBJ2-5
DNA: TGCGCCAGCAGCTTCACTAGCGGGGGCGGTACGGTTGGGACCCAGTACTTC
CDR3: CASSFTSGGGTVGTQYF

size: few
V: TRBV12-3/TRBV12-4
D: NA
J: TRBJ2-7
DNA: TGTGCCAGCAGAGTGGCAGGGGACTCCTACGAGCAGTACTTC
CDR3: CASRVAGDSYEQYF

size: few
V: TRBV29-1
D: TRBD2
J: TRBJ2-2
DNA: TGCAGCGTTGCCATAGGACTAGCGGGGAGCACCGGGGAGCTGTTTTTT
CDR3: CSVAIGLAGSTGELFF

size: NA
V: TRBV20-1
D: TRBD1
J: TRBJ1-5
DNA: TGCAGTGCTGGACAGGGTACGCTTTACCAGCCCCAGCATTTT
CDR3: CSAGQGTLYQPQHF

size: NA
V: TRBV4-1
D: NA
J: TRBJ1-2
DNA: TGCGCCAGCAGCCAACAAGGGATTTACGGCTACACCTTC
CDR3: CASSQQGIYGYTF

size: many
V: TRBV15
D: TRBD2
J: TRBJ2-1
DNA: TGTGCCACCAGGGGATCAGATAGGAGCGGGGGGTCCTACAATGAGCAGTTCTTC
CDR3: CATRGSDRSGGSYNEQFF

size: NA
V: TRBV6-5
D: NA
J: TRBJ1-2
DNA: TGTGCCAGCAGTTGGAGACGCAGTTATAACTATGGCTACACCTTC
CDR3: CASSWRRSYNYGYTF

size: many
V: TRBV5-1
D: TRBD1
J: TRBJ1-6
DNA: TGCGCCAGCAGCTTGGTACGGGACAGGGGGCGGAATTCACCCCTCCACTTT
CDR3: CASSLVRDRGRNSPLHF

size: few
V: TRBV20-1
D: NA
J: TRBJ2-1
DNA: TGCAGTGCTAGAGAGACAGGGAGGGACGCCAATGAGCAGTTCTTC
CDR3: CSARETGRDANEQFF

size: few
V: TRBV12-3/TRBV12-4
D: TRBD1
J: TRBJ1-1
DNA: TGTGCCAGCAGGGATGGGACAGGGGGTCGTACTGAAGCTTTCTTT
CDR3: CASRDGTGGRTEAFF

size: few
V: TRBV9
D: TRBD1
J: TRBJ1-2
DNA: TGTGCCAGCAGCGTTCCGGTGACAGGGGGCGCCTCTGCTTATGGCTACACCTTC
CDR3: CASSVPVTGGASAYGYTF

size: few
V: TRBV20-1
D: NA
J: TRBJ2-3
DNA: TGCAGTGCTAGCGCCCGGCTTAGCACAGATACGCAGTATTTT
CDR3: CSASARLSTDTQYF

size: NA
V: TRBV4-3
D: NA
J: TRBJ2-2
DNA: TGCGCCAGCAGCCAAGATTTTGCCCTCTACACCGGGGAGCTGTTTTTT
CDR3: CASSQDFALYTGELFF

size: NA
V: TRBV12-3/TRBV12-4
D: NA
J: TRBJ1-1
DNA: TGTGCCAGCAATTTTGCAGAGAACACTGAAGCTTTCTTT
CDR3: CASNFAENTEAFF

size: many
V: TRBV7-3
D: NA
J: TRBJ2-7
DNA: TGTGCCAGCACTCGCGGGTTCTACGAGCAGTACTTC
CDR3: CASTRGFYEQYF

size: NA
V: TRBV6-2/TRBV6-3
D: TRBD2
J: TRBJ2-2
DNA: TGTGCCAGCAGTTTATTAGCGGGGGTCGGGGAGCTGTTTTTT
CDR3: CASSLLAGVGELFF

size: NA
V: TRBV28
D: TRBD1
J: TRBJ2-2
DNA: TGTGCCAGCAGTTTTCAGCGACAGGGGGGCACCGGGGAGCTGTTTTTT
CDR3: CASSFQRQGGTGELFF

size: few
V: TRBV6-5
D: NA
J: TRBJ2-2
DNA: TGTGCCAGCGGTCAGGGTCGGAACACCGGGGAGCTGTTTTTT
CDR3: CASGQGRNTGELFF

size: few
V: TRBV11-2
D: NA
J: TRBJ2-1
DNA: TGTGCCAGCAGCTCCCTTAGAACCAATGAGCAGTTCTTC
CDR3: CASSSLRTNEQFF

size: NA
V: TRBV15
D: NA
J: TRBJ1-1
DNA: TGTGCCACCAGCAGAGATCGTAGGGGGAACACTGAAGCTTTCTTT
CDR3: CATSRDRRGNTEAFF

size: many
V: TRBV7-2
D: NA
J: TRBJ1-3
DNA: TGTGCCAGCAGCACGGGACACCTCTCTGGAAACACCATATATTTT
CDR3: CASSTGHLSGNTIYF

size: many
V: TRBV21-1
D: NA
J: TRBJ1-1
DNA: TGTGCCAGCAGCAAACCCTGCCAGCACTATACTGAAGCTTTCTTT
CDR3: CASSKPCQHYTEAFF

size: NA
V: TRBV7-3
D: NA
J: TRBJ1-1
DNA: TGTGCCAGCAGCTTAATAGGCAGGGAAGCTTTCTTT
CDR3: CASSLIGREAFF